The TCR beta chain under discussion was sequenced for a study of T-cell memory formation after mild COVID-19. Points from the study as a whole: For contracting clones, CD4+ ones sat mainly in CM and EM, CD8+ in EMRA. The SARS-CoV-2 specificity of second-wave clones reaching peak at day 37 remained unverified.

The CDR3 runs 13 residues. Trimming took 6 bases from V and 5 from J, leaving 13 bases between them. TCRdb reprocessed the 5' RACE reads via MiXCR and lists one record per CDR3 protein. The sample carries 500,000 to 650,000 distinct CDR3 sequences, about a fifth recorded once. To note about this clonotype: Antigen specificity is unknown.

Input material: PBMCs or a T cell subset sorted from them (not recorded which). This chain connects TRBV12-3 or TRBV12-4 to TRBJ1-1; D might be TRBD1 (6 bases). The receptor's source is an adult woman who had mild COVID-19 (a few samples of this study predate the infection). Cell type and time point are not known. The DNA of the CDR3 is TGTGCCAGCAGCCCAAATCAGGGGACTGAAGCTTTCTTT. It encodes CASSPNQGTEAFF.